Shown below are 11 T cell receptor beta chains from a single sample sequenced in a study of T cell repertoires in cytomegalovirus infection. TCRdb ran MiXCR on the reads and lists one entry per CDR3 protein. The table has around 78,000 distinct CDR3 sequences, approximately 40% seen once. Their antigens remain unidentified. This specimen consisted of CD8+ T cells from cultured PBMCs, obtained from culture after CMV antigen stimulation. Receptors were obtained from a human donor in good health (CMV status not recorded). Some clones in this sample may be carry-over from other donors' samples.

This clonotype has just a few counts. The chain links TRBV7-6 to TRBJ2-2; TRBD2 agrees at 11 bases. The CDR3 extends over 16 amino acids. CDR1 is SGHVS and CDR2 is FNYEAQ in the germline V gene. V shed 6 bases and J 8 bases; nucleotides not matched to a gene: 11. The CDR3 DNA is TGTGCCAGCAGTTCTCCGGGACTAGCGGTAGTGGGGGAGCTGTTTTTT. Translation: CASSSPGLAVVGELFF.

V gene TRBV10-2 combines with J gene TRBJ2-2; no clear D. V was pared by 6 bases and J by 4 bases, with 9 bases between. The CDR3 length is 13 residues. CDR1 is WSHSY and CDR2 is SAAADI in the germline V gene. The CDR3 loop is CASRLSSTGELFF. The CDR3 nucleotides are TGCGCCAGCAGGCTCTCTAGCACCGGGGAGCTGTTTTTT.

The genes are TRBV20-1 and TRBJ2-2; D may be TRBD1 (6 bases). From germline, CDR1 is DFQATT and CDR2 SNEGSKA (reference sequence). V was trimmed by 5 bases and J by 0 bases, leaving 13 bases between them. The CDR3 runs 15 residues. Here the CDR3 reads CSAVNRDPNTGELFF. The CDR3, as DNA: TGCAGTGCTGTAAACAGGGATCCGAACACCGGGGAGCTGTTTTTT.

This sequence joins TRBV7-9 and TRBJ2-1; D possibly corresponds to TRBD2 (6 bases). Trimming shortened V by 1 base and J by 15 bases, and 22 bases separated the two germline ends. Germline V gene lookup returns CDR1 SEHNR and CDR2 FQNEAQ (reference sequence). CDR3 length: 15 residues. The CDR3, as DNA: TGTGCCAGCAGCTTAGACTCGGGGGTAACCCACCGGGGGTTCTTC. Protein: CASSLDSGVTHRGFF.

J is TRBJ2-1 and V is TRBV18; perhaps TRBD2 as D (6 bases). V gave up 2 bases and J gave up 4 bases, with 30 bases separating them. Germline V CDR1 and CDR2: KGHSH, LQKENI. This CDR3 has 21 amino acids. The CDR3 spells CASSPRTWDGAGKLMYNEQFF. In nucleotides, the CDR3 is TGTGCCAGCTCACCAAGGACCTGGGACGGGGCGGGAAAATTAATGTACAATGAGCAGTTCTTC.

The chain is built from TRBV25-1 and TRBJ1-6, with 7 bases lining up with TRBD1. CDR3 length: 15 residues. V gave up 4 bases and J gave up 3 bases; unmatched junction bases: 3. CDR1 is MGHDK, CDR2 SYGVNS, per germline. This CDR3 is CASSATGVYNSPLHF. CDR3 DNA: TGTGCCAGCAGTGCTACAGGGGTCTATAATTCACCCCTCCACTTT.

The genes are TRBV28 and TRBJ2-1; D might be TRBD1 (6 bases). V was shortened by 6 bases and J by 0 bases, with 9 bases between the two germline ends. This CDR3 contains 14 residues. Per the germline V gene, CDR1 is MDHEN and CDR2 is SYDVKM. The CDR3 coding sequence is TGTGCCAGCAGGACAGGAGTCTCCTACAATGAGCAGTTCTTC. As protein: CASRTGVSYNEQFF. Looking up the rest from reference TRBV28 and TRBJ2-1 gives the full variable domain: DVKVTQSSRYLVKRTGEKVFLECVQDMDHENMFWYRQDPGLGLRLIYFSYDVKMKEKGDIPEGYSVSREKKERFSLILESASTNQTSMYLCASRTGVSYNEQFFGPGTRLTVL.

At least ten counts were recorded for this clonotype. DNA for the CDR3: TGTGCCAGCAGTGCCGACAGCTCGGGGGCCTACGAGCAGTACTTC. Amino acid sequence: CASSADSSGAYEQYF. The rearrangement uses TRBV6-1 and TRBJ2-7, with D possibly TRBD2 on 6 matching bases. Germline V gene data show CDR1 as MNHNS and CDR2 as SASEGT. V lost 4 bases to trimming and J lost 2 bases, with 15 bases between them. The CDR3 length is 15 residues.

This clonotype was observed a few times. The rearrangement joins TRBV7-3 to TRBJ2-5; TRBD1 matches 9 bases. This CDR3 contains 15 residues. The V gene's germline CDR1 is SGHTA and CDR2 FQGTGA. The ends lost 4 bases at V and 0 bases at J; junction bases unmatched: 3. The DNA for the CDR3 is TGTGCCAGCAGCTCGACAGGGGGAAACCAAGAGACCCAGTACTTC. This encodes CASSSTGGNQETQYF.

This sequence joins TRBV5-6 and TRBJ2-1, with 7 bases fitting TRBD1. J was trimmed by 3 bases and V by 2 bases; bases with no gene match: 5. The CDR3 is 15 amino acids. Germline-derived CDR1 and CDR2 are SGHDT and YYEEEE. CDR3 DNA: TGTGCCAGCAGCTTCGACAGGGTCGACTACAATGAGCAGTTCTTC. Its protein product is CASSFDRVDYNEQFF.

This clonotype was seen a single time. The chain couples TRBV12-3 or TRBV12-4 to TRBJ1-1; TRBD1 is a possible D gene (5 bases). The CDR3 extends over 13 amino acids. V lost 3 bases to trimming and J lost 4 bases, with 9 bases between them. The CDR3 DNA sequence: TGTGCCAGCAGTTTCTGGGGGACCACTGAAGCTTTCTTT. Protein sequence: CASSFWGTTEAFF.